These 26 T cell receptor beta chains share one sample of origin, sequenced in a study of vaccination effects on CD4 cells after COVID-19. TCRdb's copy holds only in-frame clones and misses some; the assay was immunoSEQ multiplex PCR. Of 7,500 to 10,000 clones in the sample, around 74% were seen once. No antigen has been assigned to these receptors. Researchers isolated CD4+ T cells once about eleven days of culture had elapsed. Participants were vaccinated with two doses of either the BNT162b2 or mRNA-1273 vaccine. Source: CD4+ T cells from PBMCs cultured without peptide, taken after COVID-19 vaccination. These receptors originate from a human donor who received a COVID-19 vaccine.

The rearrangement joins TRBV29-1 to TRBJ2-3, with TRBD1 as a possible D gene (6 bases). Trimming shortened V by 5 bases and J by 1 base, and 7 bases separated the two germline ends. Germline V gene lookup returns CDR1 SQVTM and CDR2 ANQGSEA. The CDR3 covers 12 residues. CDR3 in DNA: TGCAGCGTTAGACAGGGCACAGATACGCAGTATTTT. Translation: CSVRQGTDTQYF.

Concerning this clone itself: The junction departs from the called germline gene at one end, perhaps through a read error. This chain joins TRBV6-1 and TRBJ2-3, with a tentative D call TRBD1 (6 bases). Germline values: CDR1 MNHNS, CDR2 SASEGT. The CDR3 is made up of 11 amino acids. In DNA form, the CDR3 reads TGTGCCAGCACTGAAGGGGGTACGCAGTATTTT. Its translation is CASTEGGTQYF.

This chain joins TRBV4-1 and TRBJ1-2; 10 bases map to TRBD1. This CDR3 has 15 amino acids. Germline values: CDR1 MGHRA, CDR2 YSYEKL. The V segment lost 1 base and the J segment 6 bases; nucleotides outside the gene matches: 5. The CDR3 DNA follows: TGCGCCAGCAGCCAAGCTTTTGGACAGGGGGATGGCTACACCTTC. It specifies CASSQAFGQGDGYTF.

The gene calls are TRBV12-3 or TRBV12-4 and TRBJ1-5, with 10 bases lining up with TRBD1. V gave up 6 bases and J gave up 7 bases; unmatched junction bases: 3. The CDR3 sequence is 13 residues long. CDR3 sequence reads: CASRGTGAQPQHF. Here the CDR3 DNA reads TGTGCCAGCAGGGGGACAGGGGCGCAGCCCCAGCATTTT.

CDR3 nucleotides: TGTGCCAGCAGCCAAGATCTTGTCAGGAAAGCTTTCTTT. It encodes CASSQDLVRKAFF. J is TRBJ1-1 and V is TRBV3-1 (or the pseudogene TRBV3-2); D not certain. Germline V gene data show CDR1 as LGHDT and CDR2 as YNNKEL (reference sequence). This CDR3 has 13 amino acids. V lost 0 bases to trimming and J lost 9 bases, with 11 bases between them.

The rearrangement links TRBV20-1 to TRBJ2-3; 8 bases agree with TRBD2. The CDR3 length is 16 residues. J gave up 10 bases and V 3 bases, and 18 bases lay outside the gene matches. Germline V gives CDR1 DFQATT, CDR2 SNEGSKA (reference sequence). As DNA, the CDR3 is TGCAGTGCTAGTCGGTCAAGAAGCGGGAGTCCTTTAGCGCAGTATTTT. Protein: CSASRSRSGSPLAQYF.

This clone occurred a few times. This chain uses TRBV5-1 with TRBJ2-1; 10 bases are shared with TRBD2. CDR3 length equals 14 residues. Germline lookup yields CDR1 SGHRS and CDR2 YFSETQ. V gave up 2 bases and J gave up 10 bases; unmatched junction bases: 6. DNA of the CDR3: TGCGCCAGCAGCTTTGGGACTAGCGATCGAGAGCAGTTCTTC. Its translation is CASSFGTSDREQFF.

The chain has TRBV19 and TRBJ1-1; the match to TRBD1 covers 8 bases. Trimming cost V 6 bases and J 1 base; bases outside gene matches: 7. The CDR3 runs 15 residues. CDR1 is LNHDA, CDR2 SQIVND, per germline (reference sequence). CDR3 sequence: CASRRQGLGNTEAFF. The CDR3 nucleotides read TGTGCCAGTAGGAGACAGGGGCTAGGGAACACTGAAGCTTTCTTT.

This clone has more than one count but fewer than ten. The rearrangement uses TRBV3-1 (or the pseudogene TRBV3-2) and TRBJ1-4, with unresolved D. Per the germline V gene, CDR1 is LGHDT and CDR2 is YNNKEL (reference sequence). With 4 bases removed from V and 8 bases from J, the gap between germline ends came to 14 bases. The CDR3 consists of 14 residues. The CDR3 DNA follows: TGTGCCAGCAGCCCAGGACGGATCGGCGAAAAACTGTTTTTT. As protein: CASSPGRIGEKLFF.

This clone was seen once. The chain recombines TRBV3-1 (or the pseudogene TRBV3-2) with TRBJ1-2; a weak D match, TRBD1 (6 bases). CDR1 and CDR2 from the germline V gene are LGHDT and YNNKEL (reference sequence). The CDR3 runs 13 residues. Trimming removed 1 base from V and 8 bases from J, with 11 bases in between. The CDR3 protein is CASSQGQVGGYTF. As DNA, the CDR3 is TGTGCCAGCAGCCAAGGACAGGTTGGAGGCTACACCTTC.

The V gene is TRBV7-2, the J gene TRBJ2-5, with 9 bases lining up with TRBD1. The CDR3 contains 15 residues. Germline V gene sequence: CDR1 SGHTA, CDR2 FQGNSA. J lost 1 base, V lost 1 base, and 1 base had no gene match. The chain's CDR3 is CASSLETGGQETQYF. For the CDR3, the DNA is TGTGCCAGCAGCTTAGAGACAGGGGGCCAAGAGACCCAGTACTTC.

V usage is TRBV4-2 and J usage is TRBJ2-1; 8 bases are a match to TRBD1. The CDR3 is 14 residues long. Trimming at V came to 5 bases and at J to 5 bases, leaving 5 bases not matched to a gene. Germline V gene sequence: CDR1 LGHNA, CDR2 YNFKEQ. CDR3 DNA sequence: TGTGCCAGCAGCGAGCAGGGGGCCCACAATGAGCAGTTCTTC. Its translation: CASSEQGAHNEQFF.

The chain uses TRBV30 and TRBJ2-3; 9 bases line up with TRBD2. Germline V gives CDR1 GTSNPN, CDR2 SVGIG (reference sequence). There are 14 residues in the CDR3. V lost 3 bases, J lost 2 bases, and 3 bases stayed unmatched. The CDR3: CAWRRGGNTDTQYF. Here the CDR3 DNA reads TGTGCCTGGAGGCGGGGGGGCAACACAGATACGCAGTATTTT.

The chain has TRBV6-2 or TRBV6-3 and TRBJ2-5; D possibly corresponds to TRBD1 (6 bases). Trimming pared 6 bases from V and 1 base from J, leaving 15 bases between. The CDR3 runs to 15 residues. Germline V gene data show CDR1 as MNHEY and CDR2 as SVGEGT. The CDR3 reads CASSARGRGQETQYF. CDR3 coding DNA: TGTGCCAGCAGCGCCCGTGGCAGGGGCCAAGAGACCCAGTACTTC.

CDR3 sequence reads: CASSRDSRRSSYNSPLHF. Written as DNA, the CDR3 is TGTGCCAGCAGCCGGGACAGTCGGAGGAGCTCCTATAATTCACCCCTCCACTTT. This chain links TRBV3-1 (or the pseudogene TRBV3-2) with TRBJ1-6, with 7 positions matching TRBD1. In germline, CDR1 is LGHDT, CDR2 YNNKEL (reference sequence). The CDR3 is 18 amino acids. V lost 4 bases and J lost 0; bases outside the gene matches: 9.

This clone is a singleton in its sample. The gene calls are TRBV5-1 and TRBJ2-7; possibly TRBD2 for D (6 bases). This CDR3 has 15 amino acids. Trimming pared 0 bases from V and 2 bases from J, leaving 12 bases between. The germline V gene encodes CDR1 SGHRS and CDR2 YFSETQ. The DNA for the CDR3 is TGCGCCAGCAGCTTGGTCGGGGGACCAGCCTACGAGCAGTACTTC. Protein: CASSLVGGPAYEQYF. The full variable domain, in which reference TRBV5-1 and TRBJ2-7 provide the parts outside the CDR3, is KAGVTQTPRYLIKTRGQQVTLSCSPISGHRSVSWYQQTPGQGLQFLFEYFSETQRNKGNFPGRFSGRQFSNSRSEMNVSTLELGDSALYLCASSLVGGPAYEQYFGPGTRLTVT.

The chain is built from TRBV30 and TRBJ1-2; D not certain. The length of the CDR3 is 13 residues. The V gene's germline CDR1 is GTSNPN and CDR2 SVGIG (reference sequence). Between the trimmed V and J ends, which lost 8 bases and 8 bases, there was a span of 21 bases. The chain's CDR3 is CAACPQPVGGYTF. The CDR3 DNA sequence: TGTGCCGCTTGCCCTCAGCCCGTAGGGGGCTACACCTTC.

The chain is built from TRBV28 and TRBJ1-2; tentatively, D is TRBD1 (6 bases). Germline values: CDR1 MDHEN, CDR2 SYDVKM. With 2 bases removed from V and 0 bases from J, the gap between germline ends came to 10 bases. The CDR3 has 15 residues. The CDR3 loop is CASSLQGIANYGYTF. The CDR3 coding sequence is TGTGCCAGCAGTTTACAGGGGATAGCTAACTATGGCTACACCTTC.

The V gene is TRBV18, the J gene TRBJ2-7; 7 bases match TRBD1. CDR3 length equals 15 residues. The germline gives CDR1 KGHSH, CDR2 LQKENI. The J segment lost 3 bases and the V segment lost 6 bases, leaving 11 bases of the junction unmatched. The CDR3 sequence: CASSPRQGLSYEQYF. As DNA, the CDR3 is TGTGCCAGCTCCCCCCGACAGGGTTTGAGCTACGAGCAGTACTTC.

V gene TRBV6-5 combines with J gene TRBJ1-2; D not resolved. The CDR3 has 13 amino acids. Germline CDR1 MNHEY, CDR2 SVGAGI. V gave up 4 bases and J gave up 4 bases, with 10 bases separating them. The CDR3 sequence is CASSSTGPYGYTF. CDR3 nucleotide sequence: TGTGCCAGCAGTTCCACCGGGCCCTATGGCTACACCTTC.

The chain is built from TRBV20-1 and TRBJ2-5; 12 bases are a match to TRBD2. This CDR3 is built from 15 residues. The V gene's germline CDR1 is DFQATT and CDR2 SNEGSKA (reference sequence). V was clipped by 3 bases and J by 0 bases; unmatched bases: 2. The DNA of the CDR3 is TGCAGTGCTAGTAGGACTAGCGGGGACCAAGAGACCCAGTACTTC. Amino acids: CSASRTSGDQETQYF.

The J gene is TRBJ1-6, the V gene TRBV19; maybe TRBD1 (5 bases). CDR3 length equals 15 residues. V was trimmed by 4 bases and J by 8 bases, leaving 15 bases between them. The germline gives CDR1 LNHDA, CDR2 SQIVND (reference sequence). Here the CDR3 DNA reads TGTGCCAGTAGTACGCGACGGGACCCTTATTCACCCCTCCACTTT. Protein: CASSTRRDPYSPLHF.

This clone was observed a handful of times. The genes are TRBV18 and TRBJ1-1; D is undetermined. The CDR3 runs 13 residues. Germline lookup yields CDR1 KGHSH and CDR2 LQKENI. Trimming took 3 bases from V and 0 from J, leaving 5 bases between them. CDR3 nucleotide sequence: TGTGCCAGCTCACCGGAGCTGAACACTGAAGCTTTCTTT. Translation gives CASSPELNTEAFF.

The rearrangement uses TRBV4-1 and TRBJ2-7; TRBD2 matches 10 bases. This CDR3 comprises 15 residues. Unmatched junction bases numbered 8, after V lost 5 bases and J lost 4 bases. CDR1 is MGHRA and CDR2 is YSYEKL in the germline V gene. The CDR3 loop is CASSAGPSGSYEQYF. CDR3 sequence (DNA): TGCGCCAGCAGCGCGGGGCCTAGCGGGAGTTACGAGCAGTACTTC.

This clone was counted only a few times. The chain combines TRBV29-1 with TRBJ2-7; 8 bases match TRBD1. This CDR3 comprises 14 residues. Germline assignment: CDR1 SQVTM and CDR2 ANQGSEA. The junction had 9 bases not matched to a gene; V was cut back by 5 bases and J by 3 bases. The CDR3 here is CSVTSATGGYEQYF. CDR3 DNA sequence: TGCAGCGTTACCTCGGCCACAGGGGGCTACGAGCAGTACTTC.

This clone was detected once. The J gene is TRBJ2-3, the V gene TRBV5-1, with 10 bases that match TRBD2. The CDR3 contains 15 residues. In germline, CDR1 is SGHRS, CDR2 YFSETQ. Trimming took 0 bases from V and 5 from J; bases not matched to a gene: 3. The CDR3 DNA reads as TGCGCCAGCAGCTTGGCAGCGGGAGGGAGAGATACGCAGTATTTT. Its protein is CASSLAAGGRDTQYF.